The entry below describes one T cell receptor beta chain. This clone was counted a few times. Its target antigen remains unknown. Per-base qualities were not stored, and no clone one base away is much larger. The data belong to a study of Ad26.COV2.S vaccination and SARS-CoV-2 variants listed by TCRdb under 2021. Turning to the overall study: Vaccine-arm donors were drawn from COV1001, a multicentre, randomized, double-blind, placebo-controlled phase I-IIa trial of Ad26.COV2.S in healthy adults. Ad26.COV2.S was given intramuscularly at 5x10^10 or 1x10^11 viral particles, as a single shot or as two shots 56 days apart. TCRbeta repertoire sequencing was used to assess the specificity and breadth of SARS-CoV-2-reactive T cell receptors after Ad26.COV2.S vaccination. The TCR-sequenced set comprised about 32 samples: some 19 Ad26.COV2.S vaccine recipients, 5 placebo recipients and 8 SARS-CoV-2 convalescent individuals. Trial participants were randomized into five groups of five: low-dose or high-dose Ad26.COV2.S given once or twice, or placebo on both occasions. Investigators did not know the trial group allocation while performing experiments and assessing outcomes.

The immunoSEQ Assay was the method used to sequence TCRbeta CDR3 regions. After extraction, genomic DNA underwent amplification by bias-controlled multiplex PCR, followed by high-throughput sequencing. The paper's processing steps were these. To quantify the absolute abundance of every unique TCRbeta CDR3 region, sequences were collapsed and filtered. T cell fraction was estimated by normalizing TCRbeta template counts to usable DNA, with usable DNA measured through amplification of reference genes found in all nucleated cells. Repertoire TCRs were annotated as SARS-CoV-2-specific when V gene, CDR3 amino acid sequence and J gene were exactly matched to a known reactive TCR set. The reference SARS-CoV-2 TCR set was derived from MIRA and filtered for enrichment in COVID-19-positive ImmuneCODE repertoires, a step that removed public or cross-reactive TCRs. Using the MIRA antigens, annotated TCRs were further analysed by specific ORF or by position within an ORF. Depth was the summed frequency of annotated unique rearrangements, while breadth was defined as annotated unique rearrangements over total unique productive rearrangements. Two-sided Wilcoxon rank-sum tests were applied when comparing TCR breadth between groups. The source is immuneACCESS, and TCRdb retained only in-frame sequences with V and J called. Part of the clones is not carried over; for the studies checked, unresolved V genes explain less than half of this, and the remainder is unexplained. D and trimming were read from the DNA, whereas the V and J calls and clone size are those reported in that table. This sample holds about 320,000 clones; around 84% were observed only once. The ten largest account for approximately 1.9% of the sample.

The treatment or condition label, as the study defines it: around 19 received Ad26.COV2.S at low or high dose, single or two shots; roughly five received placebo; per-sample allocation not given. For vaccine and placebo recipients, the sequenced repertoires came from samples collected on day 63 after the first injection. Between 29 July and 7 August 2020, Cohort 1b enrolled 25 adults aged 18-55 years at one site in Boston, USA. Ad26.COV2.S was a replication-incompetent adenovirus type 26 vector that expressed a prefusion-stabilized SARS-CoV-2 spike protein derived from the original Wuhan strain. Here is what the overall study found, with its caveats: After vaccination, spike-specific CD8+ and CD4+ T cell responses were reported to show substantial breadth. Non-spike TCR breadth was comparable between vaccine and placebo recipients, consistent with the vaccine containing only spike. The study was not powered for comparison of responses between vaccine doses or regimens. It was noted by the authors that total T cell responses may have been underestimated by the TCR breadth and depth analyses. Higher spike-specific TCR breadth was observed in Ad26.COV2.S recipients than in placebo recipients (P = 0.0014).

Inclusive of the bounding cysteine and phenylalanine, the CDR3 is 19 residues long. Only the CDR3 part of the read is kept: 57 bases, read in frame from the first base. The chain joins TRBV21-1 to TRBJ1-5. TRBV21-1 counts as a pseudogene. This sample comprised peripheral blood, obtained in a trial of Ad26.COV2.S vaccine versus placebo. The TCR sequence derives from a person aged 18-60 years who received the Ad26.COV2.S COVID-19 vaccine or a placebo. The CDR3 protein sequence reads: CASSISRTRGQNSNQPQHF. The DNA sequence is TGTGCCAGCAGCATTTCAAGAACGCGGGGGCAAAATAGCAATCAGCCCCAGCATTTT.